A selection of T cell receptor beta chains follows, all from one sample in a study of blood T cell repertoires in COVID-19. Some clones are missing from TCRdb's copy, which holds only in-frame ones; the method was immunoSEQ multiplex PCR. Here the sample spans 34,000 or so clones, about 87% being singletons. The sample comprised peripheral blood. Receptors originate from a man aged 55 to 70 with active COVID-19. Each CDR3 is given with its conserved first and last residue. The D gene is left open where the match is weak. The size entry is marked missing in some rows and otherwise reads once, few, many or a size class.

abundance	v_gene	j_gene	len	d_gene	CDR3nt	CDR3aa
NA	TRBV2	TRBJ2-1	17	TRBD2	TGTGCCAGCAGGACGACTAGAGCTAGCGGGAATCAAAATGAGCAGTTCTTC	CASRTTRASGNQNEQFF
NA	TRBV7-5	TRBJ2-3	17	NA	TGTGTCAGAAGCCCAAATCGCGGACAGGGGAACACAGATACGCAGTATTTT	CVRSPNRGQGNTDTQYF
NA	TRBV3-1/TRBV3-2	TRBJ1-1	16	NA	TGTGCCAGCAGCCATTGGGGAGGGGGATCGAACACTGAAGCTTTCTTT	CASSHWGGGSNTEAFF
NA	TRBV6-5	TRBJ2-7	15	NA	TGTGCCAGCAGACACACAGGGAATGAAAACTCCGAGCAGTACTTC	CASRHTGNENSEQYF
NA	TRBV6-5	TRBJ2-7	14	TRBD2	TGTGCCAGCACTCTAGCGGGAGAGTCCTACGAGCAGTACTTC	CASTLAGESYEQYF
NA	TRBV7-9	TRBJ2-1	13	TRBD2	TGTGCCAGCAGGGAGCGGGAGGGCCGATCGAAGTTCTTC	CASREREGRSKFF
NA	TRBV7-9	TRBJ2-1	14	NA	TGTGCCAGCAGCTCCCCGGGATCCTACAATGAGCAGTTCTTC	CASSSPGSYNEQFF
NA	TRBV11-1	TRBJ2-1	16	NA	TGTGCCAGCAGCTTAACTCTAGCTGACTCCTACAATGAGCAGTTCTTC	CASSLTLADSYNEQFF
NA	TRBV28	TRBJ2-5	15	TRBD2	TGTGCCAGCAGCCCGGGGGGGGCGGAACAAGAGACCCAGTACTTC	CASSPGGAEQETQYF
once	TRBV6-6	TRBJ2-1	11	TRBD2	TGTGCCAGCAGGGCGGGGGGGGCGCAGTTCTTC	CASRAGGAQFF
NA	TRBV7-2	TRBJ1-3	16	NA	TGTGCCAGCAGCCTGTGGGACACCCGCTCTGGAAACACCATATATTTT	CASSLWDTRSGNTIYF
NA	TRBV2	TRBJ2-1	13	NA	TGTGCCAGCAGTGAAGGGAGCGGACAGGAGCAGTTCTTC	CASSEGSGQEQFF
NA	TRBV19	TRBJ2-2	16	NA	TGTGCCAGTAGTTCCTCCCCGGGTGCGCGGACCGGGGAGCTGTTTTTT	CASSSSPGARTGELFF